This T cell receptor (beta chain) was documented in a study of blood T cell repertoires in COVID-19. CDR3 length equals 17 residues. This clone was found many times. Libraries were prepared by immunoSEQ multiplex PCR; TCRdb keeps only in-frame clonotypes and omits some of them. The sample consists of roughly 250,000 clones, approximately 91% of them appearing once. Individuals aged about 18 to 90 years were recruited from roughly 22 US areas. The source of this sequence is a woman aged 40 to 49 with acute COVID-19. Sequencing used PBMCs or T cells enriched from blood (not recorded which). This rearrangement joins TRBV21-1 to TRBJ1-2; TRBD1, the D gene given by the table, was not confirmed from the DNA. TRBV21-1 is an annotated pseudogene. CDR3 in amino acids: CASSTTPDIQGNYGYTF. The CDR3 bases are TGTGCCAGCAGCACAACTCCGGACATACAGGGGAACTATGGCTACACCTTC.